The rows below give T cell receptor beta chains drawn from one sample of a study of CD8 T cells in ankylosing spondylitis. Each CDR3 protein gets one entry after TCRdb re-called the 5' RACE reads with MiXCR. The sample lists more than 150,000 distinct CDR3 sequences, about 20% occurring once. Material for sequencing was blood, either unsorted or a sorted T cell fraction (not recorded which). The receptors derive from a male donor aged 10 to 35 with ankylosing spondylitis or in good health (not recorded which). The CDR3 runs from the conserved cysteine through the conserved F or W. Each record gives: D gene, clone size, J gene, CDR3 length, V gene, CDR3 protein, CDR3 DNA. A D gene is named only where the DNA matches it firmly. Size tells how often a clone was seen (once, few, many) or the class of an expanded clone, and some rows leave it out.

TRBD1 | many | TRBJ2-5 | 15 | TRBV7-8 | CASSPGTAFQETQYF | TGTGCCAGCAGCCCAGGGACAGCCTTCCAAGAGACCCAGTACTTC
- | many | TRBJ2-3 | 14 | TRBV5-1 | CASSLALFTDTQYF | TGCGCCAGCAGCTTGGCCCTTTTCACAGATACGCAGTATTTT
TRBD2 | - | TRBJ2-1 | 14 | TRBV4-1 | CASRGLAAYNEQFF | TGCGCCAGCCGAGGACTAGCTGCGTACAATGAGCAGTTCTTC
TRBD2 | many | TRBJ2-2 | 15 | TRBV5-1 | CASSDTSGNTGELFF | TGCGCCAGCAGCGACACTAGCGGGAACACCGGGGAGCTGTTTTTT
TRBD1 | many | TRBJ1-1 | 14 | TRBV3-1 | CASSQEQGGTEAFF | TGTGCCAGCAGCCAAGAGCAGGGGGGGACTGAAGCTTTCTTT
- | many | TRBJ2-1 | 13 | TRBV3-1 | CASSQGGTSSLFF | TGTGCCAGCAGCCAAGGGGGCACCTCGAGCTTGTTCTTC
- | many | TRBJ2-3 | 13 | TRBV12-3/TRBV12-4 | CASSFGETDTQYF | TGTGCCAGCAGTTTCGGGGAGACAGATACGCAGTATTTT
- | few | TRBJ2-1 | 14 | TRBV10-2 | CASMGLNPNNEQFF | TGCGCCAGCATGGGCCTTAACCCGAACAATGAGCAGTTCTTC
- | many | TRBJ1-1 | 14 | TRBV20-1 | CSARSGGANTEAFF | TGCAGTGCTAGGTCAGGAGGGGCGAACACTGAAGCTTTCTTT
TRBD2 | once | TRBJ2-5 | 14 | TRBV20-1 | CSAPTSQRGETQYF | TGCAGTGCCCCGACTAGCCAGCGTGGGGAGACCCAGTACTTC
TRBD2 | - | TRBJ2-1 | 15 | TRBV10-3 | CAISVTASGSNEQFF | TGTGCCATCAGTGTGACGGCTAGCGGGAGCAATGAGCAGTTCTTC
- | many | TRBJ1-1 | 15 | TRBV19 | CASSMSLALNTEAFF | TGTGCCAGTAGTATGTCCCTCGCATTGAACACTGAAGCTTTCTTT
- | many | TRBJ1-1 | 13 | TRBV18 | CASSPQGSTEAFF | TGTGCCAGCTCACCGCAGGGTAGCACTGAAGCTTTCTTT
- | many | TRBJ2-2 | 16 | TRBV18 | CASSQTTEIYTGELFF | TGTGCCAGCTCGCAAACTACAGAGATCTACACCGGGGAGCTGTTTTTT
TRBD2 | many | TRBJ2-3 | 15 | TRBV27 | CASSGSSGSTDTQYF | TGTGCCAGCAGCGGATCTAGCGGGAGTACAGATACGCAGTATTTT
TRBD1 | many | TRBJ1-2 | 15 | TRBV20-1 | CSARDSGGAGYGYTF | TGCAGTGCTAGAGATTCAGGGGGCGCAGGCTATGGCTACACCTTC
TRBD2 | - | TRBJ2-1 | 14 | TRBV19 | CASNGLAGGNEQFF | TGTGCCAGTAATGGCCTAGCGGGAGGGAATGAGCAGTTCTTC
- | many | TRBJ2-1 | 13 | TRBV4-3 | CASSQDRRGSKFF | TGCGCCAGCAGCCAAGATCGCAGGGGCAGCAAGTTCTTC
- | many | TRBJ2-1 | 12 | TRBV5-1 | CASSLAGGEQFF | TGCGCCAGCAGCTTGGCCGGGGGTGAGCAGTTCTTC
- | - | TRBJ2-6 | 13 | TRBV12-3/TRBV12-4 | CASSPGTSNVLTF | TGTGCCAGCAGCCCCGGGACATCCAACGTCCTGACTTTC
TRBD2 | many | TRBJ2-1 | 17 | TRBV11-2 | CASSPPTGTTFGGEQFF | TGTGCCAGCAGCCCACCGACCGGGACTACCTTCGGTGGTGAGCAGTTCTTC
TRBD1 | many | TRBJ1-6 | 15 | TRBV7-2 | CASRSDRGSNSPLHF | TGTGCCAGCAGGTCGGACAGGGGGTCGAATTCACCCCTCCACTTT
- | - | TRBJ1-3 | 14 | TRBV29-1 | CSGSSEKTGNTIYF | TGCAGCGGCAGTTCGGAGAAGACTGGAAACACCATATATTTT
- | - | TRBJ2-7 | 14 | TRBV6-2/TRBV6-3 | CASSKPLSSYEQYF | TGTGCCAGCAGTAAACCGCTCAGTTCCTACGAGCAGTACTTC
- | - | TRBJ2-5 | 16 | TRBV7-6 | CASSPKGSSFRETQYF | TGTGCCAGCAGCCCCAAAGGGAGTTCGTTTAGGGAGACCCAGTACTTC
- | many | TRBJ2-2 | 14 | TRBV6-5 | CASSRLLESGELFF | TGTGCCAGCAGTCGACTTCTTGAGTCCGGGGAGCTGTTTTTT
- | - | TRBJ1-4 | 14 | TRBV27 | CASSLLGLGEKLFF | TGTGCCAGCAGTTTATTGGGGTTGGGTGAAAAACTGTTTTTT
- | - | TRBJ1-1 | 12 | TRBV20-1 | CSVRDAPTEAFF | TGCAGTGTTAGGGACGCCCCCACTGAAGCTTTCTTT
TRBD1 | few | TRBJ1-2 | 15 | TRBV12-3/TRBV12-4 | CASSPWGTGIYGYTF | TGTGCCAGCAGTCCCTGGGGGACAGGGATCTATGGCTACACCTTC
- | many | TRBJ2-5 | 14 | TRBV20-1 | CSAHRIGREETQYF | TGCAGTGCTCATCGAATTGGCAGGGAAGAGACCCAGTACTTC
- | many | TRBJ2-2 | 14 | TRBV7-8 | CASRGPGGTGELFF | TGTGCCAGCAGAGGTCCTGGGGGCACCGGGGAGCTGTTTTTT
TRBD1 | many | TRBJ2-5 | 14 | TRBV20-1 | CSAPALTGDETQYF | TGCAGTGCTCCGGCTCTAACAGGGGACGAGACCCAGTACTTC
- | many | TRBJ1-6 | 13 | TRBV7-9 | CASSSLGDSPLHF | TGTGCCAGCAGTTCCCTGGGGGATTCACCCCTCCACTTT
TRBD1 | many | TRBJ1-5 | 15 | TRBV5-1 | CASRKGVTGHQPQHF | TGCGCCAGCAGAAAGGGCGTGACAGGGCATCAGCCCCAGCATTTT
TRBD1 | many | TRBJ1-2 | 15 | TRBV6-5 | CASSLHTDRLDGYTF | TGTGCCAGCAGTCTTCACACGGACAGGTTGGATGGCTACACCTTC
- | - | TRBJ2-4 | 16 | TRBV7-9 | CASSLEGWNAKNIQYF | TGTGCCAGCAGCTTAGAGGGGTGGAACGCCAAAAACATTCAGTACTTC
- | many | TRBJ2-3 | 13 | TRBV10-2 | CASNPTSTDTQYF | TGCGCCAGCAACCCGACTAGCACAGATACGCAGTATTTT
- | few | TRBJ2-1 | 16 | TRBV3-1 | CASSQASLTTNNEQFF | TGTGCCAGCAGCCAAGCGTCCCTCACTACCAACAATGAGCAGTTCTTC